The sample holds many counts of the clone carrying this T cell receptor (beta chain). Antigen: not known. Study-level results: Tumor memory CD4+ T cell TCR gene usage was found to cluster with blood and lymph node memory CD4+ cells and with lymph node naive CD4+ cells.

Germline CDR1 is MNHEY and CDR2 is SVGAGI. V lost 8 bases and J 6 bases, leaving 13 bases between the germline ends. This CDR3 spans 13 amino acids. TCRdb ran MiXCR on the 5' RACE reads and lists one entry per CDR3 protein. The profile shows about 54,000 distinct CDR3 sequences, approximately 17% of them singletons. The chain employs TRBV6-5 and TRBJ1-4; TRBD1 might be the D (6 bases). The specimen was naive CD4+ T cells sorted from blood. Sample subset: naive CD4+ T cells, CD4+CD45RA+CD25-. This sequence was found in a female donor with breast cancer. CDR3 loop: CASCQGLDEKLFF. CDR3 sequence (DNA): TGTGCCAGCTGTCAGGGGCTGGATGAAAAACTGTTTTTT.